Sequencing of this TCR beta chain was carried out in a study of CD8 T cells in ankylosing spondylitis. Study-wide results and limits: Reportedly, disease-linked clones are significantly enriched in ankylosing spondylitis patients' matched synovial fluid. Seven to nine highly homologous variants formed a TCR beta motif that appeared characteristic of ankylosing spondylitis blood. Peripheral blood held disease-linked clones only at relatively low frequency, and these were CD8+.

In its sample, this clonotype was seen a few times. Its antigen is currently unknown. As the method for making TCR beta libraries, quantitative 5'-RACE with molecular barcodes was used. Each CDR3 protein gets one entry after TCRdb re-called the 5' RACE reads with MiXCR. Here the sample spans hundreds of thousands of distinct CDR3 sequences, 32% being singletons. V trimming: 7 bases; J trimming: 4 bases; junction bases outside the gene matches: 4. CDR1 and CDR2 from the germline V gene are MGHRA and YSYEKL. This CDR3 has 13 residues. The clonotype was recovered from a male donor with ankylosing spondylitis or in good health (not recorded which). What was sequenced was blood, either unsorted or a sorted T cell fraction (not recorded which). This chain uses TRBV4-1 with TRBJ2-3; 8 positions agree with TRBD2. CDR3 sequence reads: CASKAGGSDTQYF. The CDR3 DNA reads TGCGCCAGCAAGGCGGGGGGCTCAGATACGCAGTATTTT.